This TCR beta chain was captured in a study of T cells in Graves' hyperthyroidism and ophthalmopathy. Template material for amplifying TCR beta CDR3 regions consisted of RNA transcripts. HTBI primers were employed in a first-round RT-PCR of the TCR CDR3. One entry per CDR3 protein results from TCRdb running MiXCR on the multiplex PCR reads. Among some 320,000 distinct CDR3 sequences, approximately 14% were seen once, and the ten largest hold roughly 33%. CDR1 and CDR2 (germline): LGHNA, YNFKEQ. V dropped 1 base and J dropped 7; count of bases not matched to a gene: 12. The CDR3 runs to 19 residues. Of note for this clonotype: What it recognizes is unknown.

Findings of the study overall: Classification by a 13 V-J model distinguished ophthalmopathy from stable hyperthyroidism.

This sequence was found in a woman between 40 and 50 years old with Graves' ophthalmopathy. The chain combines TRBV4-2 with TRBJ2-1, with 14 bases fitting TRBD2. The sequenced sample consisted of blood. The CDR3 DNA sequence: TGTGCCAGCAGCCAAGGACTAGCGGGAGGGATTGGGCTTTCGAATGAGCAGTTCTTC. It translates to CASSQGLAGGIGLSNEQFF.